The entry that follows covers one TCR beta chain sequence. What antigen it recognizes has not been identified. Within one base of it there is no much larger clone, and no base qualities were kept. The same CDR3 arises from other DNA sequences in this sample as well. TCR CDR3 regions were amplified from genomic DNA by multiplex PCR using the deep immunoSEQ assay. For each cell subset, the extracted genomic DNA was distributed evenly across all wells of several immunoSEQ 96-well plates, and each plate served as one replicate. For sorted subsets, around 200 ng genomic DNA, equal to approximately 30,000 T cell genomes, was loaded into each replicate PCR. Purified libraries were measured with a Qubit 3.0 fluorometer, size-checked on a Bioanalyzer 2100, and measured again with the KAPA Library Quantification kit. A separate single-read 150-cycle Illumina NextSeq 550 flow cell was used to sequence each immunoSEQ 96-well plate. The authors processed their data as follows. The immunoSEQ output contained only junctional sequences without quality scores, so filtering could not match that applied to full-length reads. Sequences were annotated with PyIR, a Python wrapper for IgBLAST v1.9, using IMGT germline references to assign V/J genes and CDR3. Reads were filtered out if the reads had weak V/J assignments (E-value above 1e-6), no CDR3, stop codons, out-of-frame junctions, or ambiguous translated residues. V3J clonotypes were defined as sequences sharing the same inferred V gene, J gene, and CDR3 amino acid sequence. Percentage overlap between repertoires was computed as shared unique clonotypes divided by the size of the smaller repertoire. Richness of each repertoire was evaluated using RTK rarefaction, the Chao1 estimator, and Recon v2.1 estimates of unobserved clonotypes. Generation probabilities were computed with OLGA for all TCRbeta clonotypes obtained by the gDNA method from several donors. This is the immuneACCESS table as TCRdb keeps it, with only in-frame sequences that have V and J called. A part of the clones is gone; compared with another copy, unresolved V genes explain less than half, and the rest is unexplained. The V and J calls and the clone size are those of that table, but D and trimming were determined from the DNA. The sample data list about 1.5 million clones, and 95% to 99% of these were observed just once. The ten biggest clones cover approximately 0.45% of the sample.

This specimen comes from a study of shared clonotypes between healthy human individuals (dated by TCRdb to about 2020). Broadly, across the study: The cohort included a few men and a couple of women between 18 and 49 years of age. Libraries were prepared and TCR repertoires were sequenced by different laboratories using diverse techniques, in order to increase sequencing depth and limit assay-specific biases. Each donor's leukapheresis produced roughly between roughly 0.85 and 9.5 billion PBMCs. To estimate repertoire size and how much clonotype sharing occurs between individuals, the study deeply sequenced the blood TCR repertoires of roughly 5 healthy adults. For each donor, three plates each were used for CD4 naive and CD4 memory, two plates were used for CD8 naive, and one plate was used for CD8 memory. Study-wide conclusions, independent of this receptor: Pairwise subsampling indicated that sequencing depth was expected to affect the degree of clonotype sharing among donors. Sampling was restricted to blood, and TCR repertoires in tissue are likely to differ from TCR repertoires in blood. Because the study included only a small number of donors, the genetic and exposure-history diversity represented was limited. Even with the large sequencing depth, rarefaction of the sorted-subset datasets indicated that sequencing was incomplete. Naive subsets generally had larger estimated clonotype richness than memory subsets did. Compared with non-shared clonotypes, the clonotypes found in all four sorted-subset donors had higher generation probabilities. When four donors were compared, the shared fraction of clonotypes was about 5% for naive CD4, over 3% for naive CD8, roughly 2.3% for memory CD4, and less than 0.5% for memory CD8.

The donors were healthy, HIV-negative adults who had no recently reported acute infections or vaccinations. Every donor was a Caucasian adult living in Nashville, Tennessee, USA. Magnetic negative selection was used to enrich CD4+ T cells, after which naive cells were positively selected on CD45RA and the negative fraction became the memory subset. After blood collection by leukapheresis, PBMCs were isolated using Ficoll-Histopaque density gradient centrifugation and then cryopreserved in the vapor phase of liquid nitrogen. Analytical flow cytometry was used to check the purity and quantity of each magnetically sorted T cell population. From each sorted fraction, genomic DNA was isolated and quantified by UV absorbance on a Nanodrop 2000c. V sheds 1 base and J sheds 5 bases, leaving 6 bases between their ends. The CDR3 runs 13 amino acids, cysteine and phenylalanine included. The read is trimmed to its CDR3 DNA, 39 bases read in frame from base 1. Via the germline V gene, CDR1 is SGHRS and CDR2 YFSETQ.

This receptor was taken from a man aged 30 to 39 in good health. Sequenced material: naive CD4+ T cells sorted from blood. This specimen's cell subset or site label, interpreted: CD45RA+ positively selected. Rearrangement joined TRBV5-1 to TRBJ2-2; the D gene assignment is ambiguous. The base sequence is TGCGCCAGCAGCTTGTCAGTTACCGGGGAGCTGTTTTTT. This translates into CASSLSVTGELFF.